Presented here are 28 T cell receptor beta chains from one specimen sequenced in a study of blood T cell repertoires in COVID-19. Only in-frame clones appear in the TCRdb table, and some are missing; sequencing was by immunoSEQ multiplex PCR. Found here are fewer than 300,000 clones, more than 70% of them singletons; the top ten hold about 2.5%. Sequencing was done on a sample of peripheral blood. These receptors all stem from a woman in her fifties or sixties with acute or convalescent COVID-19.

V is TRBV10-3 and J is TRBJ1-6, with D maybe TRBD1 (6 bases). The germline CDR1 and CDR2 sequences are ENHRY and SYGVKD. There are 14 residues in the CDR3. V was pared by 6 bases and J by 7 bases, with 13 bases between. The CDR3 region has the DNA TGTGCCATCAGGGTCACAGGGCGCAATTCACCCCTCCACTTT. It yields the protein CAIRVTGRNSPLHF.

This clone has just one count. The chain carries TRBV5-1 and TRBJ2-1, with 7 bases identical to TRBD2. Per germline, CDR1 SGHRS and CDR2 YFSETQ. This CDR3 is 12 amino acids long. J gave up 10 bases and V 4 bases, and 5 bases lay outside the gene matches. The DNA for the CDR3 is TGCGCCAGCAGCGACGTCGGGAGGGAGCAGTTCTTC. Encoded protein: CASSDVGREQFF.

This sequence joins TRBV5-1 and TRBJ1-6, with TRBD1 identical over 7 bases. The CDR3 length is 15 residues. Trimming took 4 bases from V and 6 from J; bases not matched to a gene: 7. Per germline, CDR1 SGHRS and CDR2 YFSETQ. CDR3: CASSGLGQSNSPLHF. CDR3 bases: TGCGCCAGCAGCGGGTTGGGACAGAGTAATTCACCCCTCCACTTT.

The genes are TRBV5-8 and TRBJ1-4; D is unresolved. CDR1 and CDR2 from the germline V gene are SGHTS and YDEGEE. This CDR3 has 13 residues. Deletions cut 4 bases from V and 5 bases from J, with 9 bases between. The CDR3 nucleotides are TGTGCCAGCAGCACGGGTCCAAATGAAAAACTGTTTTTT. Its protein product is CASSTGPNEKLFF. The full variable domain, in which reference TRBV5-8 and TRBJ1-4 provide the parts outside the CDR3, is EAGVTQSPTHLIKTRGQQATLRCSPISGHTSVYWYQQALGLGLQFLLWYDEGEERNRGNFPPRFSGRQFPNYSSELNVNALELEDSALYLCASSTGPNEKLFFGSGTQLSVL.

CDR3 coding DNA: TGTGCCAGCAGCCAAGAATTCTCCAGGCCCTACGAGCAGTACTTC. Its translation: CASSQEFSRPYEQYF. The V gene is TRBV4-2, the J gene TRBJ2-7; D gene unclear. In germline, CDR1 is LGHNA, CDR2 YNFKEQ. This CDR3 contains 15 residues. Trimming took 0 bases from V and 2 from J, leaving 11 bases between them.

This chain connects TRBV24-1 to TRBJ2-3; D remains ambiguous. CDR3 length: 15 residues. Germline V gene lookup returns CDR1 KGHDR and CDR2 SFDVKD. Trimming stripped 0 bases from V and 6 bases from J, with 12 bases between. CDR3 bases: TGTGCCACCAGTGATTTGCACCCGGGTGTCGATACGCAGTATTTT. Translating gives CATSDLHPGVDTQYF.

This clone was detected only once. This chain connects TRBV2 to TRBJ2-7; 13 nucleotides agree with TRBD2. The CDR3 is made up of 15 amino acids. The germline V gene has CDR1 SNHLY and CDR2 FYNNEI. Trimming cost V 8 bases and J 2 bases; bases outside gene matches: 6. The CDR3 loop reads CASAGTSGATYEQYF. The CDR3 DNA follows: TGTGCCAGCGCAGGGACTAGCGGGGCCACCTACGAGCAGTACTTC. The whole variable domain, filled in from reference TRBV2 and TRBJ2-7, reads EPEVTQTPSHQVTQMGQEVILRCVPISNHLYFYWYRQILGQKVEFLVSFYNNEISEKSEIFDDQFSVERPDGSNFTLKIRSTKLEDSAMYFCASAGTSGATYEQYFGPGTRLTVT.

The CDR3 protein is CASSLLELAGGPVTQYF. CDR3 bases: TGTGCCAGCAGTTTACTCGAACTAGCGGGAGGGCCGGTTACGCAGTATTTT. V is TRBV27 and J is TRBJ2-3; TRBD2 matches at 13 bases. The CDR3 totals 17 residues. The germline V gene encodes CDR1 MNHEY and CDR2 SMNVEV (reference sequence). J gave up 8 bases and V 2 bases, and 10 bases lay outside the gene matches.

This clone has just a few counts. V is TRBV19 and J is TRBJ2-1; possibly TRBD2 for D (6 bases). From germline, CDR1 is LNHDA and CDR2 SQIVND (reference sequence). V lost 6 bases and J lost 8, with 14 bases in between. The CDR3 is 13 residues long. CDR3 nucleotide sequence: TGTGCCAGTAGAGGACTACTCAGGCATGAGCAGTTCTTC. It is translated as CASRGLLRHEQFF.

The rearrangement uses TRBV9 and TRBJ1-2; 7 nucleotides match TRBD1. This CDR3 has 12 residues. V was clipped by 3 bases and J by 8 bases; unmatched bases: 4. Germline CDR1 SGDLS, CDR2 YYNGEE. Here the CDR3 DNA reads TGTGCCAGCAGCGCCCAGGGGGGAGGCTACACCTTC. This sequence encodes CASSAQGGGYTF.

The chain links TRBV28 to TRBJ2-7; unclear D gene. CDR3 length equals 13 residues. Per germline, CDR1 MDHEN and CDR2 SYDVKM. V lost 5 bases and J 0 bases, leaving 8 bases between the germline ends. The CDR3, as DNA: TGTGCCAGCAGTCCCCCGGGCTCCTACGAGCAGTACTTC. It yields the protein CASSPPGSYEQYF.

The chain uses TRBV9 and TRBJ1-1; the match to TRBD1 covers 7 bases. V lost 2 bases to trimming and J lost 11 bases; unmatched junction nucleotides: 12. This CDR3 region has 14 residues. Germline CDR1 is SGDLS and CDR2 is YYNGEE. CDR3 sequence reads: CASSVSSGGIGAFF. In DNA form, the CDR3 reads TGTGCCAGCAGCGTCTCATCAGGGGGGATTGGTGCTTTCTTT.

The chain combines TRBV5-4 with TRBJ1-2; D unclear. The CDR3 totals 20 residues. Germline CDR1 is SGHNT and CDR2 is YYREEE (reference sequence). The V and J ends lost 4 bases and 3 bases respectively, with 31 bases between them. CDR3 sequence (DNA): TGTGCCAGCAGCCTATTGTACCGAGGGAGCCCGCAACTGAACCACTATGGCTACACCTTC. This translates into CASSLLYRGSPQLNHYGYTF.

The chain links TRBV2 to TRBJ2-5; 7 nucleotides agree with TRBD1. CDR1 is SNHLY, CDR2 FYNNEI, per germline. Losses at the gene ends were 3 bases for V and 5 bases for J; bases not matched to a gene: 12. This CDR3 is built from 16 residues. Written as DNA, the CDR3 is TGTGCCAGCAGTGAGCGCAGGGGGTTACGGGGCGAGACCCAGTACTTC. Its protein is CASSERRGLRGETQYF.

The chain has TRBV28 and TRBJ1-2; possibly TRBD1 for D (6 bases). The length of the CDR3 is 13 residues. In germline, CDR1 is MDHEN, CDR2 SYDVKM. V lost 6 bases and J lost 7, with 15 bases in between. In nucleotides, the CDR3 is TGTGCCAGCAGCCCATACAGGGAGCGTGGCTACACCTTC. It codes for CASSPYRERGYTF.

The chain recombines TRBV6-5 with TRBJ1-2; D gene uncertain. The CDR3 runs to 16 residues. V was clipped by 0 bases and J by 2 bases, with 13 bases between them. Germline V gene sequence: CDR1 MNHEY, CDR2 SVGAGI. As DNA, the CDR3 is TGTGCCAGCAGTTACTCGAACGGCAGGTCCAACTATGGCTACACCTTC. Amino acid sequence: CASSYSNGRSNYGYTF.

The genes are TRBV27 and TRBJ1-6; 7 bases align to TRBD1. The V segment lost 4 bases and the J segment 7 bases; nucleotides outside the gene matches: 1. The CDR3 is 13 amino acids. Germline V lookup: CDR1 MNHEY, CDR2 SMNVEV (reference sequence). The CDR3 bases are TGTGCCAGCAGTTCACAGGGGAATTCACCCCTCCACTTT. Translation gives CASSSQGNSPLHF.

This clone was seen once. The chain couples TRBV18 to TRBJ2-5; D might be TRBD2 (5 bases). The germline CDR1 and CDR2 sequences are KGHSH and LQKENI. The CDR3 is 14 residues long. Trimming stripped 2 bases from V and 2 bases from J, with 9 bases between. The CDR3 sequence is CASSPSPGQETQYF. CDR3 sequence (DNA): TGTGCCAGCTCACCAAGCCCGGGGCAAGAGACCCAGTACTTC. Full variable domain (missing parts from reference TRBV18 and TRBJ2-5): NAGVMQNPRHLVRRRGQEARLRCSPMKGHSHVYWYRQLPEEGLKFMVYLQKENIIDESGMPKERFSAEFPKEGPSILRIQQVVRGDSAAYFCASSPSPGQETQYFGPGTRLLVL.

This chain joins TRBV5-1 and TRBJ2-7, with 7 positions matching TRBD1. V trimming: 2 bases; J trimming: 5 bases; junction bases outside the gene matches: 7. CDR1 is SGHRS, CDR2 YFSETQ, per germline. This CDR3 contains 14 residues. Written as DNA, the CDR3 is TGCGCCAGCAGCTTACAGGGGCCCCAGGACGAGCAGTACTTC. Protein: CASSLQGPQDEQYF.

This clone was detected only once. The CDR3 DNA sequence: TGTGCCAGTAGTAGATCCGGGACAGGGTCGTATGAGCAGTTCTTC. This codes for CASSRSGTGSYEQFF. The chain has TRBV19 and TRBJ2-1; 9 nucleotides match TRBD1. Germline assignment: CDR1 LNHDA and CDR2 SQIVND (reference sequence). This CDR3 is 15 amino acids long. Losses at the gene ends were 4 bases for V and 8 bases for J; bases not matched to a gene: 9.

Here the CDR3 DNA reads TGTGCCAGCACCCAGGGGGCGGTTAGCTCCTACAATGAGCAGTTCTTC. This codes for CASTQGAVSSYNEQFF. The chain joins TRBV11-1 to TRBJ2-1, with 8 nucleotides matching TRBD1. Germline V gene sequence: CDR1 SGHAT, CDR2 FQDESV (reference sequence). This CDR3 has 16 residues. V dropped 7 bases and J dropped 0; count of bases not matched to a gene: 8.

In DNA, the CDR3 is TGTGCCAGCAGTCCACAGGGGGCCCTTAATTCACCCCTCCACTTT. Protein product: CASSPQGALNSPLHF. This sequence joins TRBV2 and TRBJ1-6; TRBD1 matches 9 bases. The germline CDR1 and CDR2 sequences are SNHLY and FYNNEI. Germline trimming cut 5 bases from V and 6 bases from J; bases unmatched to any gene: 5. The CDR3 sequence is 15 residues long. Using reference TRBV2 and TRBJ1-6 for the parts outside the CDR3, the full variable domain is EPEVTQTPSHQVTQMGQEVILRCVPISNHLYFYWYRQILGQKVEFLVSFYNNEISEKSEIFDDQFSVERPDGSNFTLKIRSTKLEDSAMYFCASSPQGALNSPLHFGNGTRLTVT.

The J gene is TRBJ2-7, the V gene TRBV4-1; 9 bases are shared with TRBD1. V lost 0 bases and J lost 4; bases outside the gene matches: 7. The CDR3 consists of 16 residues. Germline-derived CDR1 and CDR2 are MGHRA and YSYEKL. The CDR3 bases are TGCGCCAGCAGCCAAGATTTAGGGACAGGGTCGTACGAGCAGTACTTC. It yields the protein CASSQDLGTGSYEQYF.

The CDR3 DNA reads as TGCAGCGTTGAAGATCCTGGACAGCTACACAATGAGCAGTTCTTC. Translated: CSVEDPGQLHNEQFF. This chain links TRBV29-1 with TRBJ2-1, with TRBD1 as a possible D gene (6 bases). CDR1 is SQVTM and CDR2 is ANQGSEA in the germline V gene. This CDR3 region has 15 residues. The V end was cut by 0 bases, the J end by 5 bases, with 14 bases between.

CDR3 DNA sequence: TGTGCCAGCACCCTGGTCAGTAATCAGCCCCAGCATTTT. This translates into CASTLVSNQPQHF. The rearrangement uses TRBV7-2 and TRBJ1-5; no reliable D call. The CDR3 is made up of 13 amino acids. The V end was cut by 7 bases, the J end by 4 bases, with 11 bases between. From germline, CDR1 is SGHTA and CDR2 FQGNSA.

The rearrangement uses TRBV29-1 and TRBJ1-1; D call uncertain. This CDR3 region has 12 residues. The germline V gene encodes CDR1 SQVTM and CDR2 ANQGSEA. V was trimmed by 4 bases and J by 1 base, leaving 7 bases between them. For the CDR3, the DNA is TGCAGCGTTGGTTCAGGGAACACTGAAGCTTTCTTT. This codes for CSVGSGNTEAFF.

The chain joins TRBV11-2 to TRBJ2-7; 7 nucleotides match TRBD2. The germline V gene has CDR1 SGHAT and CDR2 FQNNGV. V shed 2 bases and J 0 bases; nucleotides not matched to a gene: 7. The CDR3 length is 16 residues. This chain's CDR3 is CASSLSASGFSYEQYF. The CDR3, as DNA: TGTGCCAGCAGCTTATCGGCTAGCGGATTCTCCTACGAGCAGTACTTC.

The chain combines TRBV7-2 with TRBJ1-4, with a possible D match to TRBD1 (6 bases). This CDR3 has 16 residues. The germline V gene encodes CDR1 SGHTA and CDR2 FQGNSA. The germline V and J ends were trimmed by 1 base and 6 bases, with 15 bases remaining between them. The CDR3, as DNA: TGTGCCAGCAGCTTAGATGCGGGGGGGCTGGATGAAAAACTGTTTTTT. Residues: CASSLDAGGLDEKLFF.